This record concerns one T cell receptor (beta chain) sequence. With a J-beta primer mix and a sample-barcoded 5' primer, a second PCR ran about 7 to 12 cycles. TCRdb ran MiXCR on the 5' RACE reads and lists one entry per CDR3 protein. Of 1.5 million to 2 million distinct CDR3 sequences in the sample, around half were seen once. Looked up from germline, CDR1 is SQVTM and CDR2 is ANQGSEA. This CDR3 region has 15 residues. V shed 6 bases and J 5 bases; nucleotides not matched to a gene: 14. This entry is derived from a study of blood T cells in healthy people across ages. The clonotype comes from a middle-aged woman in good health. The sample taken for sequencing was blood. The V and J genes are TRBV29-1 and TRBJ2-5; 8 bases map to TRBD1. In DNA, the CDR3 is TGCAGCGTCCTAAACCCCCTCAGGGGGCAGGAGACCCAGTACTTC. Its protein product is CSVLNPLRGQETQYF.